This T cell receptor beta chain was profiled in a study of shared clonotypes between healthy human individuals. The table came from immunoSEQ multiplex PCR; TCRdb's copy has only in-frame clones and leaves some out. The table has approximately 2,000,000 clones, around 93% seen once. Germline loops: CDR1 MNHEY, CDR2 SMNVEV (reference sequence). This CDR3 has 16 amino acids. V lost 0 bases to trimming and J lost 0 bases, with 9 bases between them. CD45RO-negative, CCR7-positively selected cells formed the naive CD8 fraction, excluding terminally differentiated effector memory CD45RA+ cells. The TCR was taken from a young man in good health. Some clones in this sample may be carry-over from other donors' samples. The V gene is TRBV27, the J gene TRBJ2-1; the D is unclear. Material for sequencing was naive CD8+ T cells from PBMCs. CDR3 protein: CASSLSAALSYNEQFF. CDR3 nucleotide sequence: TGTGCCAGCAGTTTATCGGCAGCCCTCTCCTACAATGAGCAGTTCTTC.